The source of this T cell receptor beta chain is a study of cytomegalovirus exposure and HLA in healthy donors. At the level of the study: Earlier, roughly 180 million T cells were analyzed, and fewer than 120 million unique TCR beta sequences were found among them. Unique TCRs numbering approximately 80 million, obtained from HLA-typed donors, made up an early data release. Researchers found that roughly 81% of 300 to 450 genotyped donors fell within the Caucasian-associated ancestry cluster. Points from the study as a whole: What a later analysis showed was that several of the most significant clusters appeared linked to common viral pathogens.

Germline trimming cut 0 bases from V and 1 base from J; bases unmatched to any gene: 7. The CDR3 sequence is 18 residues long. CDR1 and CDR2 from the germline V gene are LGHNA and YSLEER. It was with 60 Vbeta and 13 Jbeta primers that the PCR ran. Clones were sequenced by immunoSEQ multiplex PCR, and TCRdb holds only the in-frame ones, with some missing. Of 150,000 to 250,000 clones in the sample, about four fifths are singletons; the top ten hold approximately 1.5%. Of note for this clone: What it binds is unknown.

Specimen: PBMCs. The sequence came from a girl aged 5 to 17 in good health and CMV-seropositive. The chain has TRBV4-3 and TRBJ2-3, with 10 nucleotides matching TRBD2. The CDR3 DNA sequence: TGCGCCAGCAGCCAAGAACCAGCGGGGGGGCCTCGCACAGATACGCAGTATTTT. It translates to CASSQEPAGGPRTDTQYF.